This T cell receptor (beta chain) was documented in a study of cytomegalovirus exposure and HLA in healthy donors. Method: immunoSEQ multiplex PCR; TCRdb's copy keeps in-frame clones and lacks some. The table shows under 200,000 clones, with 84% occurring only once. V gave up 4 bases and J gave up 2 bases, with 12 bases separating them. The CDR3 loop spans 15 amino acids. The germline gives CDR1 SGHTA, CDR2 FQGTGA. The chain has TRBV7-3 and TRBJ2-1, with D possibly TRBD1 on 5 matching bases. This sequence was found in a man younger than 35 in good health and CMV-seropositive. The sequencing input was PBMCs. For the CDR3, the DNA is TGTGCCAGCAGCTCCAATACAGGTGCCTACAATGAGCAGTTCTTC. Translation gives CASSSNTGAYNEQFF.